The sequence of this T cell receptor beta chain was determined in a study of T cells after yellow fever vaccination. Whole-study context: SMART-Seq v4 Ultra Low Input prepared libraries from low-cell fractions.

General study points: The study re-detected most primary-vaccination clones after the booster (96% CD4, around 89% CD8). Contamination by abundant bulk-population clonotypes could be present in FACS-sorted repertoires.

5'RACE template switching produced TCR cDNA carrying a universal primer site and UMIs. One entry per CDR3 protein results from TCRdb running MiXCR on the 5' RACE reads. The sample lists 250,000 to 400,000 distinct CDR3 sequences, approximately 4% occurring once. This clonotype turned up a few times. The antigen is unknown. The source is a man aged 18 to 35 who received the YFV17D yellow fever vaccine. Sequences were derived from PBMCs, sampled 5 days after the yellow fever booster vaccination.

The CDR3 bases are TGTGCCAGCAGCAACGGTTTTTTAAGGGCAGCGGAAGGCTACACCTTC. Residues: CASSNGFLRAAEGYTF. This rearrangement joins TRBV21-1 to TRBJ1-2. TRBV21-1 is classified as a pseudogene. The CDR3 loop spans 16 amino acids.